Shown below are 24 T cell receptor beta chains from a single sample sequenced in a study of blood T cells in healthy people across ages. A sample-barcoded 5' primer and a J-beta primer mix were used in a second PCR of about 7 to 11 cycles. One entry per CDR3 protein, called by TCRdb with MiXCR from the 5' RACE reads. The profile shows about 1.6 million distinct CDR3 sequences, about 35% of them singletons. Sequenced input: blood. These receptors were taken from a woman under 40 in good health.

The chain uses TRBV10-2 and TRBJ2-5; D unresolved. This CDR3 is built from 15 residues. The V and J ends lost 10 bases and 2 bases respectively, with 20 bases between them. Germline loops: CDR1 WSHSY, CDR2 SAAADI. As DNA, the CDR3 is TGCGCCATTTCAGAAGAAGTGGAGACTCAAGAGACCCAGTACTTC. Protein: CAISEEVETQETQYF.

This clonotype was detected many times. The chain has TRBV12-3 or TRBV12-4 and TRBJ2-5; no firm D call. V lost 6 bases and J 5 bases, leaving 16 bases between the germline ends. The CDR3 spans 14 residues. Here the CDR3 DNA reads TGTGCCAGCAGCTTTTCATACTTAGGGGAGACCCAGTACTTC. It yields the protein CASSFSYLGETQYF.

This clonotype has only one observation. The chain recombines TRBV5-1 with TRBJ2-1, with D possibly being TRBD1 (8 bases). Per the germline V gene, CDR1 is SGHRS and CDR2 is YFSETQ. The CDR3 has 13 amino acids. The V and J ends lost 4 bases and 10 bases respectively, with 15 bases between them. CDR3 residues: CASSMTGEGEQFF. Written as DNA, the CDR3 is TGCGCCAGCAGCATGACAGGGGAGGGGGAGCAGTTCTTC. Full variable domain (remainder filled in from reference TRBV5-1 and TRBJ2-1): KAGVTQTPRYLIKTRGQQVTLSCSPISGHRSVSWYQQTPGQGLQFLFEYFSETQRNKGNFPGRFSGRQFSNSRSEMNVSTLELGDSALYLCASSMTGEGEQFFGPGTRLTVL.

This clonotype was observed a few times. The rearrangement uses TRBV6-6 and TRBJ2-1; TRBD2 aligns across 7 bases. Germline CDR1 MNHNY, CDR2 SVGAGI (reference sequence). With V trimmed by 4 bases and J by 8 bases, 8 bases remained unmatched. The CDR3 has 14 residues. The chain's CDR3 is CASSSLDGRYEQFF. CDR3 DNA sequence: TGTGCCAGCAGTTCCCTCGACGGGAGGTATGAGCAGTTCTTC.

CDR3: CASRHYVGKGTQYF. CDR3 DNA sequence: TGTGCCAGCAGGCACTACGTGGGGAAAGGTACGCAGTATTTT. The rearrangement joins TRBV28 to TRBJ2-3; D is undetermined. The germline CDR1 and CDR2 sequences are MDHEN and SYDVKM. V lost 6 bases, J lost 8 bases, and 18 bases lay in between. CDR3 size: 14 residues.

The CDR3 reads CASSLAPGEQFF. As DNA, the CDR3 is TGTGCCAGCAGCTTGGCGCCGGGAGAGCAGTTCTTC. V gene TRBV5-6 combines with J gene TRBJ2-1, with D maybe TRBD2 (5 bases). This CDR3 is 12 amino acids long. Germline V lookup: CDR1 SGHDT, CDR2 YYEEEE. Trimming pared 0 bases from V and 10 bases from J, leaving 8 bases between.

The chain is built from TRBV3-1 and TRBJ2-3, with 8 bases fitting TRBD1. The CDR3 runs 13 residues. V lost 1 base, J lost 6 bases, and 0 bases stayed unmatched. Germline V gives CDR1 LGHDT, CDR2 YNNKEL (reference sequence). The CDR3 here is CASSQGTGDTQYF. In DNA, the CDR3 is TGTGCCAGCAGCCAAGGGACAGGGGATACGCAGTATTTT.

This clonotype was found many times. The rearrangement links TRBV28 to TRBJ2-7; TRBD2 matches 8 bases. This CDR3 is built from 14 residues. Germline lookup yields CDR1 MDHEN and CDR2 SYDVKM. V trimming: 7 bases; J trimming: 3 bases; junction bases outside the gene matches: 8. Written as DNA, the CDR3 is TGTGCCAGCACCCCCGGGGGGGTTGGCTACGAGCAGTACTTC. It is translated as CASTPGGVGYEQYF.

The rearrangement uses TRBV5-1 and TRBJ2-5, with 7 bases matching TRBD1. The CDR3 spans 17 residues. The V gene's germline CDR1 is SGHRS and CDR2 YFSETQ. V gave up 4 bases and J gave up 1 base; unmatched junction bases: 13. CDR3 in DNA: TGCGCCAGCAGCCCGATTCGCCTCCGGGACAGCCAAGAGACCCAGTACTTC. Its protein product is CASSPIRLRDSQETQYF.

The rearrangement joins TRBV5-4 to TRBJ2-2; the D is unclear. Germline CDR1 SGHNT, CDR2 YYREEE (reference sequence). This CDR3 is built from 15 residues. Trimming stripped 2 bases from V and 0 bases from J, with 8 bases between. The DNA for the CDR3 is TGTGCCAGCAGCTTCGGTACTACGAACACCGGGGAGCTGTTTTTT. Its translation: CASSFGTTNTGELFF.

This clonotype was counted between two and nine times. The chain combines TRBV28 with TRBJ2-5, with D maybe TRBD2 (5 bases). Trimming left V 5 bases short and J 4 bases short, with 20 bases between. Germline V gene lookup returns CDR1 MDHEN and CDR2 SYDVKM. There are 16 residues in the CDR3. The CDR3 bases are TGTGCCAGCAGTCCCCCAGCGGCAACTTTTATAGAGACCCAGTACTTC. This encodes CASSPPAATFIETQYF.

This chain links TRBV10-3 with TRBJ2-7; a possible D gene is TRBD1 (6 bases). The CDR3 length is 14 residues. The germline V and J ends were trimmed by 3 bases and 5 bases, with 14 bases remaining between them. Germline lookup yields CDR1 ENHRY and CDR2 SYGVKD. CDR3 nucleotide sequence: TGTGCCATCAGTGAAAAGACAGGTACAAACGAGCAGTACTTC. Translated: CAISEKTGTNEQYF.

The J gene is TRBJ1-5, the V gene TRBV24-1, with D unresolved. V shed 4 bases and J shed 6 bases, with 15 bases lying between them. CDR3 length equals 15 residues. Germline assignment: CDR1 KGHDR and CDR2 SFDVKD. CDR3 sequence: CATSESTDARQPQHF. CDR3 nucleotide sequence: TGTGCCACCAGTGAAAGTACGGACGCCCGTCAGCCCCAGCATTTT.

This clonotype was observed a few times. Here the CDR3 DNA reads TGCGCCAGCAGCCAAGTTCATTCCGAGCAGTACTTC. This codes for CASSQVHSEQYF. The chain couples TRBV4-1 to TRBJ2-7; no firm D call. Looked up from germline, CDR1 is MGHRA and CDR2 is YSYEKL. Trimming removed 1 base at V and 6 bases at J, with 7 bases between. The CDR3 length is 12 residues.

J is TRBJ2-7 and V is TRBV2, with 8 bases fitting TRBD2. The CDR3 runs to 13 residues. Germline V gene data show CDR1 as SNHLY and CDR2 as FYNNEI. Trimming at V came to 6 bases and at J to 2 bases, leaving 3 bases not matched to a gene. CDR3 protein: CASRVAGTYEQYF. CDR3 bases: TGTGCCAGCAGAGTAGCGGGGACCTACGAGCAGTACTTC.

This rearrangement joins TRBV12-3 or TRBV12-4 to TRBJ2-7; the D is unclear. This CDR3 contains 13 residues. Trimming stripped 3 bases from V and 4 bases from J, with 10 bases between. The CDR3 DNA reads as TGTGCCAGCAGTTTTGGCAATGTTTACGAGCAGTACTTC. Translation gives CASSFGNVYEQYF.

This clonotype was found a few times. This chain uses TRBV7-9 with TRBJ2-7; 13 positions agree with TRBD2. V was pared by 5 bases and J by 7 bases, with 11 bases of the junction left unmatched. This CDR3 is 16 amino acids long. Germline CDR1 is SEHNR and CDR2 is FQNEAQ (reference sequence). The CDR3 loop is CASSEKGTSGKGEQYF. CDR3 DNA: TGTGCCAGCAGCGAAAAAGGGACTAGCGGGAAGGGGGAGCAGTACTTC.

Comments on this clonotype: An end of the junction does not agree with germline; a read error may underlie this. J is TRBJ2-6 and V is TRBV4-1; D remains unclear. The CDR3 has 16 residues. Germline CDR1 reads MGHRA; CDR2 reads YSYEKL. The CDR3 sequence is CASSQEALSGTNVLTF. In DNA, the CDR3 is TGCGCCAGCAGCCAAGAGGCGCTCTCTGGGACCAACGTCCTGACTTTC.

This clonotype has more than one count but fewer than ten. The CDR3 DNA follows: TGCGCCAGCAGTTACGACAGGGCGGGGAATGAGCAGTTCTTC. Its protein product is CASSYDRAGNEQFF. The chain couples TRBV5-1 to TRBJ2-1; a possible D gene is TRBD1 (7 bases). Trimming left V 5 bases short and J 7 bases short, with 16 bases between. CDR1 is SGHRS and CDR2 is YFSETQ in the germline V gene. This CDR3 spans 14 amino acids.

As DNA, the CDR3 is TGTGCCACCAGCAGATCCGGGACAGTCTATGGCTACACCTTC. Protein product: CATSRSGTVYGYTF. This rearrangement joins TRBV15 to TRBJ1-2, with 7 nucleotides matching TRBD1. The CDR3 is 14 residues long. Trimming at V came to 2 bases and at J to 4 bases, leaving 4 bases not matched to a gene. Germline V lookup: CDR1 LNHNV, CDR2 YYDKDF (reference sequence).

This clonotype was seen a few times. V usage is TRBV12-3 or TRBV12-4 and J usage is TRBJ2-2, with D perhaps TRBD1 (6 bases). The CDR3 is made up of 15 amino acids. Deletions cut 2 bases from V and 3 bases from J, with 10 bases between. The chain's CDR3 is CASSLNQGYTGELFF. CDR3 in DNA: TGTGCCAGCAGTTTAAACCAGGGGTACACCGGGGAGCTGTTTTTT.

This clonotype appeared a few times. The V and J genes are TRBV7-6 and TRBJ2-7, with D perhaps assigned TRBD1 or TRBD2 (5 bases each). CDR3 length: 14 residues. CDR1 and CDR2 (germline): SGHVS, FNYEAQ. V lost 3 bases, J lost 3 bases, and 12 bases lay in between. The CDR3: CASSFYGAGYEQYF. DNA of the CDR3: TGTGCCAGCAGCTTTTACGGGGCAGGCTACGAGCAGTACTTC.

The genes are TRBV20-1 and TRBJ2-5; TRBD2 aligns across 7 bases. The CDR3 runs 15 residues. The ends lost 0 bases at V and 5 bases at J; junction bases unmatched: 9. The germline gives CDR1 DFQATT, CDR2 SNEGSKA (reference sequence). CDR3 loop: CSARDLGGGMETQYF. The DNA of the CDR3 is TGCAGTGCTAGAGATCTGGGCGGGGGTATGGAGACCCAGTACTTC.

The CDR3 loop reads CSARDLAHTYEQYF. CDR3 in DNA: TGCAGTGCTAGAGATTTAGCGCACACCTACGAGCAGTACTTC. J is TRBJ2-7 and V is TRBV20-1, with D possibly being TRBD2 (5 bases). Germline assignment: CDR1 DFQATT and CDR2 SNEGSKA (reference sequence). CDR3 length equals 14 residues. The V end lost 0 bases, the J end lost 2 bases, and 11 bases lay between the germline ends.